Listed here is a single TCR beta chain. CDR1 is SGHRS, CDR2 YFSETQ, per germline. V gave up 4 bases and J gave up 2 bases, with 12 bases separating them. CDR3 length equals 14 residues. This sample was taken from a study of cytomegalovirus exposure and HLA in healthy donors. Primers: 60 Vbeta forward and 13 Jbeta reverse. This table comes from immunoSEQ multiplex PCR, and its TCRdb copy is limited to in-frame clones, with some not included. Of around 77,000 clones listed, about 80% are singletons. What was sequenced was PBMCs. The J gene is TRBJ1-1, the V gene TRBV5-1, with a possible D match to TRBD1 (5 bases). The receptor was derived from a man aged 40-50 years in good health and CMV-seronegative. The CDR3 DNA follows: TGCGCCAGCAGCATGACACAGGTTAACACTGAAGCTTTCTTT. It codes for CASSMTQVNTEAFF.